Presented here are 18 T cell receptor beta chains from one specimen sequenced in a study of cytomegalovirus exposure and HLA in healthy donors. The PCR had 60 Vbeta and 13 Jbeta primers. Using immunoSEQ multiplex PCR, the repertoire was profiled, and TCRdb retains in-frame clones only, with some absent. Here the sample spans 96,000 or so clones, around 79% being singletons. The sequenced material came from PBMCs. The receptors come from a female donor in good health and CMV-seropositive.

The V and J genes are TRBV9 and TRBJ2-7, with D possibly matching TRBD1 (5 bases). The CDR3 runs 15 residues. Germline V CDR1 and CDR2: SGDLS, YYNGEE. Trimming left V 2 bases short and J 4 bases short, with 16 bases between. DNA of the CDR3: TGTGCCAGCAGCGTCGACAGTCTCTCTTTTTACGAGCAGTACTTC. Encoded protein: CASSVDSLSFYEQYF.

This clone has only a few counts. This chain joins TRBV29-1 and TRBJ2-1, with TRBD2 matching over 8 bases. Germline assignment: CDR1 SQVTM and CDR2 ANQGSEA. The CDR3 sequence is 13 residues long. V gave up 3 bases and J gave up 3 bases; unmatched junction bases: 1. The CDR3 nucleotides are TGCAGCGTTGACAGCGGGAGCTACAATGAGCAGTTCTTC. Its protein product is CSVDSGSYNEQFF.

V gene TRBV25-1 combines with J gene TRBJ1-4; no clear D gene. CDR3 length: 14 residues. CDR1 MGHDK and CDR2 SYGVNS come from the germline V gene. Trimming cost V 4 bases and J 8 bases, with 14 bases left between them. CDR3 nucleotides: TGTGCCAGCAGTGGACCACAGCCCAGCGAAAAACTGTTTTTT. Residues: CASSGPQPSEKLFF.

This clone turned up a few times. The J gene is TRBJ2-5, the V gene TRBV10-3, with D tentatively TRBD2 (6 bases). Germline CDR1 ENHRY, CDR2 SYGVKD. The CDR3 length is 16 residues. V lost 0 bases, J lost 5 bases, and 16 bases lay in between. CDR3 nucleotide sequence: TGTGCCATCAGTGAGTCTCGGGGGAGTAGTAGTGAGACCCAGTACTTC. Residues: CAISESRGSSSETQYF.

The V gene is TRBV30, the J gene TRBJ2-7, with 7 bases matching TRBD1. The CDR3 loop spans 14 amino acids. Germline trimming cut 3 bases from V and 5 bases from J; bases unmatched to any gene: 10. Germline V gene sequence: CDR1 GTSNPN, CDR2 SVGIG (reference sequence). Here the CDR3 reads CAWRGQGVFHEQYF. CDR3 sequence (DNA): TGTGCCTGGAGGGGGCAGGGGGTCTTCCACGAGCAGTACTTC.

The genes are TRBV4-2 and TRBJ2-1; 8 nucleotides match TRBD2. There are 16 residues in the CDR3. CDR1 and CDR2 from the germline V gene are LGHNA and YNFKEQ. The junction had 1 base not matched to a gene; V was cut back by 0 bases and J by 0 bases. For the CDR3, the DNA is TGTGCCAGCAGCCAAGAAAGCGGGAGCTCCTACAATGAGCAGTTCTTC. Translation: CASSQESGSSYNEQFF.

This chain links TRBV25-1 with TRBJ1-1; D unclear. Trimming took 4 bases from V and 4 from J, leaving 13 bases between them. The CDR3 has 14 amino acids. Germline CDR1 MGHDK, CDR2 SYGVNS. CDR3 sequence (DNA): TGTGCCAGCAGTGCGACGGGTTCGATCACTGAAGCTTTCTTT. It yields the protein CASSATGSITEAFF.

The CDR3 DNA is TGCGCCAGCAGCTTGGACGGGACAGGGAACAACTATGGCTACACCTTC. The encoded protein is CASSLDGTGNNYGYTF. V is TRBV5-1 and J is TRBJ1-2; 9 nucleotides agree with TRBD1. V was pared by 0 bases and J by 2 bases, with 5 bases of the junction left unmatched. The CDR3 totals 16 residues. Germline V gene lookup returns CDR1 SGHRS and CDR2 YFSETQ.

The chain links TRBV5-6 to TRBJ2-7, with TRBD2 identical over 8 bases. Trimming cost V 4 bases and J 6 bases; bases outside gene matches: 15. The CDR3 has 16 amino acids. CDR1 and CDR2 (germline): SGHDT, YYEEEE. The CDR3 here is CASSLRGGPLIGEQYF. The CDR3 nucleotides read TGTGCCAGCAGCCTCCGGGGGGGACCACTGATTGGCGAGCAGTACTTC.

This clone was seen a handful of times. The chain has TRBV7-2 and TRBJ1-1; 7 positions agree with TRBD1. The CDR3 runs 14 residues. Unmatched junction bases numbered 4, after V lost 5 bases and J lost 1 base. CDR1 is SGHTA and CDR2 is FQGNSA in the germline V gene. For the CDR3, the DNA is TGTGCCAGCAGCCTACAGGGGACGAACACTGAAGCTTTCTTT. This sequence encodes CASSLQGTNTEAFF.

V is TRBV7-9 and J is TRBJ2-7, with D maybe TRBD1 (6 bases). The CDR3 covers 13 residues. With 5 bases removed from V and 5 bases from J, the gap between germline ends came to 13 bases. Germline V gene sequence: CDR1 SEHNR, CDR2 FQNEAQ (reference sequence). CDR3 DNA: TGTGCCAGCAGCCCAGGGGTATTCAACGAGCAGTACTTC. The encoded protein is CASSPGVFNEQYF.

V gene TRBV5-1 combines with J gene TRBJ2-1; D is perhaps TRBD2 (6 bases). The germline CDR1 and CDR2 sequences are SGHRS and YFSETQ. The CDR3 length is 14 residues. V was trimmed by 0 bases and J by 7 bases, leaving 11 bases between them. This CDR3 reads CASSLVTGGNEQFF. In DNA form, the CDR3 reads TGCGCCAGCAGCTTGGTTACAGGAGGGAATGAGCAGTTCTTC.

The chain uses TRBV7-2 and TRBJ2-3; D uncertain. In germline, CDR1 is SGHTA, CDR2 FQGNSA. V was shortened by 4 bases and J by 6 bases, with 8 bases between the two germline ends. This CDR3 contains 12 residues. The CDR3 coding sequence is TGTGCCAGCAGCTCCCTCCTGGATACGCAGTATTTT. It specifies CASSSLLDTQYF.

The genes are TRBV20-1 and TRBJ1-3, with D uncertain. Looked up from germline, CDR1 is DFQATT and CDR2 is SNEGSKA (reference sequence). The CDR3 is 11 amino acids. V was trimmed by 3 bases and J by 4 bases, leaving 4 bases between them. In DNA, the CDR3 is TGCAGTGCTAGGAGGGGAAACACCATATATTTT. Its protein is CSARRGNTIYF.

The chain is built from TRBV9 and TRBJ2-1, with 10 bases aligning to TRBD2. V dropped 2 bases and J dropped 3; count of bases not matched to a gene: 5. The CDR3 loop spans 16 amino acids. Germline assignment: CDR1 SGDLS and CDR2 YYNGEE. Here the CDR3 DNA reads TGTGCCAGCAGCGTGGGAAGCGGGGGGGACTACAATGAGCAGTTCTTC. It is translated as CASSVGSGGDYNEQFF.

V gene TRBV19 combines with J gene TRBJ1-5, with D tentatively TRBD1 (6 bases). The CDR3 length is 13 residues. The V gene's germline CDR1 is LNHDA and CDR2 SQIVND (reference sequence). Trimming left V 10 bases short and J 7 bases short, with 17 bases between. This CDR3 is CATHGTSGQPQHF. DNA of the CDR3: TGTGCCACCCACGGGACATCAGGGCAGCCCCAGCATTTT.

The chain joins TRBV5-1 to TRBJ1-1; 7 bases are a match to TRBD1. Germline CDR1 reads SGHRS; CDR2 reads YFSETQ. The CDR3 consists of 15 residues. Trimming removed 2 bases from V and 1 base from J; junction bases left unmatched: 5. CDR3: CASSLQGHQNTEAFF. CDR3 in DNA: TGCGCCAGCAGCTTACAGGGGCACCAGAACACTGAAGCTTTCTTT. Supplemented by reference TRBV5-1 and TRBJ1-1, the full variable domain reads KAGVTQTPRYLIKTRGQQVTLSCSPISGHRSVSWYQQTPGQGLQFLFEYFSETQRNKGNFPGRFSGRQFSNSRSEMNVSTLELGDSALYLCASSLQGHQNTEAFFGQGTRLTVV.

The chain joins TRBV9 to TRBJ2-2, with 8 bases aligning to TRBD2. CDR1 is SGDLS, CDR2 YYNGEE, per germline. Trimming cost V 4 bases and J 6 bases; bases outside gene matches: 5. The CDR3 spans 14 residues. The CDR3 sequence is CASSTGLAPGELFF. The CDR3 region has the DNA TGTGCCAGCAGCACCGGACTAGCCCCCGGGGAGCTGTTTTTT.